This TCR beta chain stems from a study of T cell repertoires in cytomegalovirus infection. Study summary: Shared public TCR beta signatures pointed to both CMV infection and a matching HLA type.

This clonotype is a singleton in its sample. TCRdb itself ran the reads through MiXCR, one entry per CDR3 protein. This table has about 360,000 distinct CDR3 sequences, over 15% appearing once. The CDR3 length is 14 residues. The germline V gene encodes CDR1 LGHNA and CDR2 YSLEER. The J segment lost 8 bases and the V segment lost 5 bases, leaving 11 bases of the junction unmatched. The chain links TRBV4-3 to TRBJ1-2; 7 positions match TRBD1. The TCR sequence derives from a human donor in good health (CMV status not recorded). Some clones in this sample may be carry-over from other donors' samples. Sequenced: PBMCs. CDR3 DNA sequence: TGCGCCAGCAGCTATCGACAGGGATCTGAGGGCTACACCTTC. Amino acids: CASSYRQGSEGYTF.